These T cell receptor beta chains were read from a single sample in a study of human T cells and chemical hapten exposure. In TCRdb, the RACE reads were re-called with MiXCR into one record per CDR3 protein. The sample holds fewer than 350,000 distinct CDR3 sequences; just under 8% are singletons and the top ten take more than 1%. The sequencing used whole blood, collected in connection with sensitization to the hapten diphenylcyclopropenone (DPC). The receptors originated from a man aged 18 to 35 with alopecia areata. Some clones in this sample may be carry-over from other donors' samples. Both conserved end residues are part of each CDR3. Part of the rows lack a size; the others show once, few, many or a class for expanded clones.

V gene	clone size	J gene	CDR3 protein
TRBV18	.	TRBJ1-4	CASSPRDLKSEKLFF
TRBV18	few	TRBJ1-2	CASSSLQAYYGYTF
TRBV7-6	.	TRBJ2-2	CASRAGQGDTGELFF
TRBV27	many	TRBJ1-2	CASSSFRETNYGYTF
TRBV7-9	many	TRBJ1-2	CASSPLNKGYGYTF
TRBV2	.	TRBJ1-6	CASSLQGAHSPLHF
TRBV27	.	TRBJ1-4	CASSFWGTNEKLFF
TRBV7-9	few	TRBJ1-1	CASSLSTGRGTEAFF
TRBV3-1	.	TRBJ1-4	CASSHRSPGDEKLFF
TRBV4-3	few	TRBJ2-2	CASSLGLAGENTGELFF
TRBV28	.	TRBJ1-1	CASSRLDRLNTEAFF
TRBV6-2/TRBV6-3	many	TRBJ1-1	CASGLTGTVEAFF
TRBV6-4	few	TRBJ2-2	CASSDRGQNVGELFF
TRBV7-2	.	TRBJ2-7	CASSLAGSHEQYF
TRBV7-9	few	TRBJ2-7	CASSSRVYEQYF
TRBV4-1	few	TRBJ2-3	CASSQGLPDTQYF
TRBV12-3/TRBV12-4	.	TRBJ1-5	CASSLNDREHQPQHF
TRBV6-4	.	TRBJ2-5	CASSDSPATRETQYF
TRBV4-3	few	TRBJ1-1	CASSQDYPNTEAFF
TRBV7-2	.	TRBJ2-5	CASSLGFWEAAYF
TRBV7-2	many	TRBJ1-2	CASSLETGGLYGYTF
TRBV5-1	.	TRBJ2-3	CASRSPSYLTDTQYF
TRBV12-3/TRBV12-4	many	TRBJ2-3	CASSLTGYSQYF
TRBV6-2/TRBV6-3	few	TRBJ1-6	CASSYGEESSYNSPLHF
TRBV7-8	few	TRBJ2-4	CASSPTTVVIAKNIQYF
TRBV6-6	.	TRBJ1-1	CASSYGYSGDDTEAFF
TRBV10-2	.	TRBJ1-2	CASSEIQGKDGYTF
TRBV6-1	.	TRBJ2-7	CASNVGAGTYEQYF
TRBV2	few	TRBJ2-1	CASPRSNSYNEQFF
TRBV6-2/TRBV6-3	many	TRBJ1-5	CASSGGWYSNQPQHF
TRBV6-2/TRBV6-3	few	TRBJ2-4	CASSYSTLAKNIQYF
TRBV7-9	.	TRBJ2-2	CASSYRGSNTGELFF
TRBV5-1	few	TRBJ1-4	CASGGGGRFEKLFF
TRBV20-1	.	TRBJ1-4	CSGAGQGATNEKLFF
TRBV5-1	.	TRBJ1-1	CASSFRDPGQGNTEAFF
TRBV28	few	TRBJ1-5	CASSLGINQPQHF
TRBV12-3/TRBV12-4	.	TRBJ1-1	CASSSRQGKNTEAFF
TRBV12-2	.	TRBJ2-4	CASRLASGEPNIQYF
TRBV20-1	.	TRBJ1-4	CSARTDRAVAFNEKLFF
TRBV9	few	TRBJ2-1	CASSGDRANEQFF
TRBV4-3	.	TRBJ2-3	CASSPKDRGDTDTQYF
TRBV5-1	.	TRBJ1-2	CASSLAQGGTAGYTF
TRBV7-9	many	TRBJ1-3	CASSFSVGFSGNTIYF
TRBV6-2/TRBV6-3	many	TRBJ2-5	CASSFEGQGQETQYF
TRBV25-1	.	TRBJ2-3	CASSGLAETDTQYF
TRBV29-1	.	TRBJ2-4	CSGTDTAKNIQYF
TRBV7-3	few	TRBJ2-3	CASSLRGTSGGIADTQYF
TRBV7-9	few	TRBJ1-5	CASSLKGPGSANQPQHF
TRBV2	.	TRBJ2-3	CASNEQGTPSTDTQYF
TRBV6-1	.	TRBJ2-2	CASSEALRGRTRSGELFF